This T cell receptor (beta chain) was profiled in a study of Tregs in tolerant kidney transplant recipients. Study-wide results and limits: Activated donor B cell expansion appeared to reveal the most relevant donor-specific TCRbeta repertoire.

The repertoire was sequenced with immunoSEQ multiplex PCR; TCRdb's copy has only in-frame clones and lacks some. The table lists over 70,000 clones, more than 85% of them singletons. In regard to this clone: As yet, its antigen is unknown.

Related graft donors supplied nonmyeloablative bone marrow transplants, and mixed chimerism was transient. Germline V lookup: CDR1 LNHNV, CDR2 YYDKDF (reference sequence). The V and J ends lost 7 bases and 6 bases, in that order; junction bases with no gene match: 9. The CDR3 has 14 amino acids. This chain links TRBV15 with TRBJ2-1; the match to TRBD2 covers 7 bases. This sequence was found in a human patient who received a combined kidney and bone marrow transplant. The T cells may partly be graft donor cells. The source material was CD4+ T cells from blood (PBMCs), sampled 24 months after the transplant. The CDR3 DNA reads TGTGCCACCAACAAGGGAGGGCCATTCAATGAGCAGTTCTTC. It yields the protein CATNKGGPFNEQFF.